This T cell receptor beta chain comes out of a study of T cells after yellow fever vaccination. This clonotype was detected many times. The antigen is unknown. TCRdb used MiXCR to reprocess the 5' RACE reads, holding one entry per CDR3 protein. The sample includes fewer than 350,000 distinct CDR3 sequences, over 3.5% of them seen just once. Study-wide findings and caveats: FACS-sorted repertoires could harbor abundant contaminating bulk-population clonotypes.

The material was PBMCs, obtained 15 days after the yellow fever booster vaccination. This receptor was taken from a man between 18 and 29 years old who received the YFV17D yellow fever vaccine.

CDR3 residues: CASSQPQGSNEKLFF. DNA for the CDR3: TGTGCCAGCAGCCAGCCCCAGGGCTCTAATGAAAAACTGTTTTTT. This sequence joins TRBV4-2 and TRBJ1-4, with D perhaps TRBD1 (5 bases). This CDR3 region has 15 residues. V lost 3 bases, J lost 3 bases, and 11 bases lay in between. Germline V gives CDR1 LGHNA, CDR2 YNFKEQ.